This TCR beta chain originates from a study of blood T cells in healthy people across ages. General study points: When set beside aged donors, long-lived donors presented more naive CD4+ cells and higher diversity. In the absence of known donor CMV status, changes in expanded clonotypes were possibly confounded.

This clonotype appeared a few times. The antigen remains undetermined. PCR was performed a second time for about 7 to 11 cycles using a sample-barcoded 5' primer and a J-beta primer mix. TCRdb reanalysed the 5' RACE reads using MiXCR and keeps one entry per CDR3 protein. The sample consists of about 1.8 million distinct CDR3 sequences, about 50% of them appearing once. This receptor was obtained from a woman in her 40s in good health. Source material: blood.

CDR3 DNA: TGTGCCAGCAGTTTAGCGGGGGGAAGGGGACAAGAGACCCAGTACTTC. This translates into CASSLAGGRGQETQYF. The V gene is TRBV27, the J gene TRBJ2-5, with 8 positions matching TRBD2. V was pared by 2 bases and J by 2 bases, with 7 bases of the junction left unmatched. In germline, CDR1 is MNHEY, CDR2 SMNVEV (reference sequence). This CDR3 has 16 residues.